This T cell receptor (beta chain) was identified in a study of a mutant IDH1 vaccine in newly diagnosed glioma. The wider study: Onset of vaccination occurred 4-6 weeks following radiotherapy alone, or with temozolomide cycles.

This CDR3 has 13 residues. V shed 5 bases, J shed 8 bases, and the junction held 7 bases outside the gene matches. In germline, CDR1 is MNHEY, CDR2 SVGAGI. Specified time point: week 35, safety follow-up. The study gave 300 ug of mutant IDH1 20-mer peptide per vaccine dose, with topical imiquimod. Libraries were prepared by immunoSEQ multiplex PCR; TCRdb keeps only in-frame clonotypes and omits some of them. The sample has around 70,000 clones, 84% seen once; the top ten hold approximately 12%. This clone was seen a single time. Its antigen is as yet unknown. The V call is TRBV6-5, the J call TRBJ1-2; 8 bases are shared with TRBD1. Sample: PBMCs, taken from a glioma patient whose treatment included an IDH1 peptide vaccine. This TCR was sampled from a man younger than 35 with glioma. CDR3 DNA sequence: TGTGCCAGCAGTCCGAGGACAGGGAAAGGCTACACCTTC. It codes for CASSPRTGKGYTF.